Listed below are T cell receptor beta chains from one sample, sequenced in a study of CD8 T cells in ankylosing spondylitis. MiXCR, run by TCRdb on the 5' RACE reads, gives a single entry per CDR3 protein. The sample yields 180,000 or so distinct CDR3 sequences, 11% seen once. The sample was blood, either unsorted or a sorted T cell fraction (not recorded which). The receptors were gathered from a male donor with ankylosing spondylitis or in good health (not recorded which). CDR3s include the opening cysteine and the closing phenylalanine or tryptophan. Each record gives: CDR3 protein, CDR3 DNA, V gene, D gene, clone size, J gene. The D gene is left open where the match is weak. Size is stated for part of the rows, as once, few or many counts, or as a class when the clone is expanded.

CATSKGTGVVTDTQYF TGTGCCACCAGCAAGGGGACAGGGGTCGTGACAGATACGCAGTATTTT TRBV15 TRBD1 many TRBJ2-3
CATSRDASSYNEQFF TGTGCCACCAGCAGAGACGCGAGCTCCTACAATGAGCAGTTCTTC TRBV15 . many TRBJ2-1
CASSFGGTGGQPQHF TGTGCCAGCAGTTTTGGGGGTACGGGTGGTCAGCCCCAGCATTTT TRBV28 . few TRBJ1-5
CASSYSELAPDTQYF TGTGCCAGCAGTTACTCCGAACTAGCACCTGATACGCAGTATTTT TRBV6-2/TRBV6-3 . many TRBJ2-3
CASSSGQGRGYTF TGTGCCAGCAGTTCTGGACAGGGAAGGGGCTACACCTTC TRBV28 TRBD1 many TRBJ1-2
CSAGLAGDNEQFF TGCAGTGCCGGACTAGCGGGAGACAATGAGCAGTTCTTC TRBV20-1 TRBD2 few TRBJ2-1
CAISATDRAAGYGYTF TGTGCCATCAGTGCGACAGACAGGGCCGCAGGCTATGGCTACACCTTC TRBV10-3 TRBD1 many TRBJ1-2
CASSLAPRGTSTDTQYF TGTGCCAGCAGTTTGGCTCCCCGGGGGACTAGCACAGATACGCAGTATTTT TRBV12-3/TRBV12-4 . few TRBJ2-3
CASSLLGQAYGYTF TGTGCCAGCAGTTTGCTTGGACAGGCCTATGGCTACACCTTC TRBV6-2/TRBV6-3 TRBD1 many TRBJ1-2
CASSPPSGPYEQYF TGCGCCAGCAGCCCACCTAGCGGGCCCTACGAGCAGTACTTC TRBV4-1 TRBD2 . TRBJ2-7
CASSAGLNQPQHF TGTGCCAGTAGTGCGGGGCTTAATCAGCCCCAGCATTTT TRBV19 . few TRBJ1-5